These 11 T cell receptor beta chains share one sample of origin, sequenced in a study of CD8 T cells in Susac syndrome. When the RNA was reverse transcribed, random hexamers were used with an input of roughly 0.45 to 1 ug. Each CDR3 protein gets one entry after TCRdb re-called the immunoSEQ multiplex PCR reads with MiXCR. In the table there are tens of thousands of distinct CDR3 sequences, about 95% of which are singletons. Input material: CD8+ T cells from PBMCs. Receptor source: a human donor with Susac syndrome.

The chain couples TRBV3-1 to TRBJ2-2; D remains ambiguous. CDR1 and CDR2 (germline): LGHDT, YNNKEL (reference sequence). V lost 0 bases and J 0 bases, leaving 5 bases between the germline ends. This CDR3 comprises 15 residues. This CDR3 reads CASSQDSANTGELFF. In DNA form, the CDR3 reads TGTGCCAGCAGCCAAGACAGCGCGAACACCGGGGAGCTGTTTTTT.

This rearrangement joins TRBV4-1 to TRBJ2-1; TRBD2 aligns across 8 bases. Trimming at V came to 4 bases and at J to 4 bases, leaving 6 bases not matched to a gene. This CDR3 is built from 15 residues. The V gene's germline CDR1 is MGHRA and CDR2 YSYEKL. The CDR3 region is CASSPTSGDYNEQFF. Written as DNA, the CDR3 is TGCGCCAGCAGCCCTACTAGCGGAGATTACAATGAGCAGTTCTTC.

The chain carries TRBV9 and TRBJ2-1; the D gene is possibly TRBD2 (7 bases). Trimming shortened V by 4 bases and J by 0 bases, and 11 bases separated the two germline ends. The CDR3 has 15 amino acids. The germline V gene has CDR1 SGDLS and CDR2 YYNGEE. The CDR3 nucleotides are TGTGCCAGCAGCCCGGCGGGGGCCTCCTACAATGAGCAGTTCTTC. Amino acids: CASSPAGASYNEQFF.

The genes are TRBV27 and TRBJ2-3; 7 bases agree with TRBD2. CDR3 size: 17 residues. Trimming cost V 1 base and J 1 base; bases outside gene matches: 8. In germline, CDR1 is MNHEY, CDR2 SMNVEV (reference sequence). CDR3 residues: CASSLFDHRGGTDTQYF. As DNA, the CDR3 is TGTGCCAGCAGTTTATTCGACCATCGGGGGGGCACAGATACGCAGTATTTT.

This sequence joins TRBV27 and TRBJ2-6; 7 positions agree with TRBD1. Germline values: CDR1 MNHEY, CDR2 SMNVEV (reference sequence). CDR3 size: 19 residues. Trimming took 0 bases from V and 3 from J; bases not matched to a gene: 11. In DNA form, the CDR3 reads TGTGCCAGCAGTTTATCGAGAGGGGGCCTCCTGAGTGGGGCCAACGTCCTGACTTTC. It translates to CASSLSRGGLLSGANVLTF.

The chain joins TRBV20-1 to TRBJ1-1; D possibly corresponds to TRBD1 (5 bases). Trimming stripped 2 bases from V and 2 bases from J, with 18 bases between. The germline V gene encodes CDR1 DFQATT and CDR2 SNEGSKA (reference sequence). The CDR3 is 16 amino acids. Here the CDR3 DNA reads TGCAGTGCTAGAATAGGGGACCCCCTGAGTAACACTGAAGCTTTCTTT. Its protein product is CSARIGDPLSNTEAFF.

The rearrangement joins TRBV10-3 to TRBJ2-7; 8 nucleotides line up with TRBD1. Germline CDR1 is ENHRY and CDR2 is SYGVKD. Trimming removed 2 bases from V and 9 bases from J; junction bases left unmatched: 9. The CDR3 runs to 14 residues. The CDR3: CAISEISQGVTQYF. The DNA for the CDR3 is TGTGCCATCAGTGAGATTTCACAGGGGGTAACGCAGTACTTC.

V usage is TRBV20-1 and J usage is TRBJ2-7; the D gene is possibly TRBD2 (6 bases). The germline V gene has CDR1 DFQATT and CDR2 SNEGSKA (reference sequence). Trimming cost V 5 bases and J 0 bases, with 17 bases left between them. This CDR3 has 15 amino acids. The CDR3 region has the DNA TGCAGTGCTCGGAGGGAGGACTTCTACTCCTACGAGCAGTACTTC. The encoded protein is CSARREDFYSYEQYF.

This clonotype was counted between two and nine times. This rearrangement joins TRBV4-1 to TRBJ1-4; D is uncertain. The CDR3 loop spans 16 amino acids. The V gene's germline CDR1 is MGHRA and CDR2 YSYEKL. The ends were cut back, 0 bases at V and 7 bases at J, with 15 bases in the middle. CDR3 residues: CASSQDWTQWGEKLFF. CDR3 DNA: TGCGCCAGCAGCCAAGATTGGACTCAGTGGGGTGAAAAACTGTTTTTT.

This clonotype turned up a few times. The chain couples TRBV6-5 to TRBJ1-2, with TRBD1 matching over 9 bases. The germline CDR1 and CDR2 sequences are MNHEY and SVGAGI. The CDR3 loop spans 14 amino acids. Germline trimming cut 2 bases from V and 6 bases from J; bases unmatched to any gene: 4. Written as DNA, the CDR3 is TGTGCCAGCAGTTACCGACAGGGGGGGGATGGCTACACCTTC. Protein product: CASSYRQGGDGYTF.

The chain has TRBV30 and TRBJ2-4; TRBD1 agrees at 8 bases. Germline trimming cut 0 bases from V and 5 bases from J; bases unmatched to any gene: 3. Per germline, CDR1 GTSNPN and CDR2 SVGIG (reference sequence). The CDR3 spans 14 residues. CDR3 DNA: TGTGCCTGGAGTGTGGGACAGGATCAAAACATTCAGTACTTC. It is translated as CAWSVGQDQNIQYF. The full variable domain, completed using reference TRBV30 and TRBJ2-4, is SQTIHQWPATLVQPVGSPLSLECTVEGTSNPNLYWYRQAAGRGLQLLFYSVGIGQISSEVPQNLSASRPQDRQFILSSKKLLLSDSGFYLCAWSVGQDQNIQYFGAGTRLSVL.